Following are 23 T cell receptor beta chains from one sample sequenced in a study of T cells in Graves' hyperthyroidism and ophthalmopathy. The TCR beta CDR3 regions underwent amplification using RNA transcripts as the source. The study used the HTBI primer set for a first-round RT-PCR of the TCR CDR3. TCRdb analysed the multiplex PCR reads with MiXCR anew, one entry per CDR3 protein. The repertoire holds about 500,000 distinct CDR3 sequences, with 16% as singletons. The sequenced sample consisted of blood. These receptors came from a woman under 30 with Graves' hyperthyroidism.

This rearrangement joins TRBV11-2 to TRBJ1-1, with 7 bases identical to TRBD1. The V gene end was trimmed by 4 bases and the J gene end by 1 base; junction bases not matched to a gene: 6. Germline CDR1 SGHAT, CDR2 FQNNGV. The CDR3 spans 15 residues. The CDR3 DNA reads TGTGCCAGCAGCTCGGCCCGGACAGGGAACACTGAAGCTTTCTTT. Protein sequence: CASSSARTGNTEAFF.

This clonotype came up many times. This chain joins TRBV7-2 and TRBJ1-4; 7 bases fit TRBD1. Germline V CDR1 and CDR2: SGHTA, FQGNSA. The CDR3 consists of 13 residues. Trimming cost V 5 bases and J 7 bases; bases outside gene matches: 4. The CDR3: CASSPNRGEKLFF. CDR3 nucleotides: TGTGCCAGCAGCCCAAACAGGGGTGAAAAACTGTTTTTT.

This clonotype appeared many times. The chain couples TRBV11-2 to TRBJ2-1; 10 nucleotides align to TRBD2. This CDR3 has 16 amino acids. In germline, CDR1 is SGHAT, CDR2 FQNNGV. The V segment lost 1 base and the J segment 8 bases; nucleotides outside the gene matches: 8. In DNA, the CDR3 is TGTGCCAGCAGCTTAGGGGGGAGCGGGAGGGCCCATGAGCAGTTCTTC. As protein: CASSLGGSGRAHEQFF.

Concerning this clonotype itself: A much larger clonotype is one base distant, so this may be a read error. This CDR3 is CASNEAGGTGELFF. CDR3 nucleotides: TGTGCCAGCAATGAGGCAGGGGGAACCGGGGAGCTGTTTTTT. The rearrangement joins TRBV6-4 to TRBJ2-2; 7 positions agree with TRBD1. This CDR3 comprises 14 residues. The germline V gene has CDR1 MRHNA and CDR2 SNTAGT. Trimming removed 7 bases from V and 5 bases from J; junction bases left unmatched: 7.

This clonotype appeared many times. The chain recombines TRBV11-3 with TRBJ2-7; TRBD2 matches 7 bases. With 6 bases clipped from V and 1 base from J, the junction kept 9 bases outside the gene matches. The CDR3 is made up of 15 amino acids. CDR1 and CDR2 (germline): SGHNT, YENEEA. The CDR3 region has the DNA TGTGCCAGCAGTAGAGCGGGGCACACTTCCTACGAGCAGTACTTC. Translation gives CASSRAGHTSYEQYF.

J is TRBJ1-2 and V is TRBV6-5; no definite D call. The CDR3 runs to 14 residues. V was pared by 0 bases and J by 8 bases, with 13 bases between. Per the germline V gene, CDR1 is MNHEY and CDR2 is SVGAGI. The DNA for the CDR3 is TGTGCCAGCAGTTACTCGAACCAAGGCAGGGGCTACACCTTC. This translates into CASSYSNQGRGYTF.

This clonotype was seen a few times. The gene calls are TRBV30 and TRBJ1-1; maybe TRBD1 (5 bases). The CDR3 consists of 13 residues. Trimming left V 5 bases short and J 0 bases short, with 10 bases between. Germline V gene data show CDR1 as GTSNPN and CDR2 as SVGIG (reference sequence). The CDR3 DNA reads TGTGCCTGGGTGGGGGTCATGAACACTGAAGCTTTCTTT. Residues: CAWVGVMNTEAFF.

The V call is TRBV20-1, the J call TRBJ2-1, with 7 bases lining up with TRBD1. The V segment lost 7 bases and the J segment 7 bases; nucleotides outside the gene matches: 10. The germline gives CDR1 DFQATT, CDR2 SNEGSKA (reference sequence). This CDR3 region has 13 residues. This chain's CDR3 is CSVTPVRGNEQFF. Written as DNA, the CDR3 is TGCAGTGTAACCCCCGTCAGGGGGAATGAGCAGTTCTTC.

This clonotype has ten or more counts. The V gene is TRBV30, the J gene TRBJ1-1; 7 bases line up with TRBD1. This CDR3 is 13 amino acids long. Germline CDR1 and CDR2: GTSNPN and SVGIG (reference sequence). Trimming cost V 6 bases and J 1 base; bases outside gene matches: 5. In nucleotides, the CDR3 is TGTGCCTGCCTCGGGACAGAGAACACTGAAGCTTTCTTT. Protein sequence: CACLGTENTEAFF.

This clonotype appeared many times. The chain uses TRBV5-1 and TRBJ1-1; D unresolved. Germline V gene data show CDR1 as SGHRS and CDR2 as YFSETQ. The CDR3 runs 14 residues. V was trimmed by 0 bases and J by 0 bases, leaving 6 bases between them. This CDR3 reads CASSLERLNTEAFF. The DNA of the CDR3 is TGCGCCAGCAGCTTGGAGCGGTTGAACACTGAAGCTTTCTTT.

There are a few counts of this clonotype. The chain is built from TRBV6-5 and TRBJ1-3; no reliable D call. There are 15 residues in the CDR3. CDR1 is MNHEY, CDR2 SVGAGI, per germline. Trimming took 0 bases from V and 0 from J, leaving 6 bases between them. The DNA of the CDR3 is TGTGCCAGCAGTTACTCTCGGGGCTCTGGAAACACCATATATTTT. Its protein is CASSYSRGSGNTIYF.

This chain uses TRBV5-1 with TRBJ2-5; D might be TRBD1 (6 bases). This CDR3 spans 13 amino acids. Per germline, CDR1 SGHRS and CDR2 YFSETQ. V shed 1 base and J shed 5 bases, with 9 bases lying between them. This CDR3 reads CASSLTGSETQYF. The CDR3 DNA is TGCGCCAGCAGCTTGACAGGGTCCGAGACCCAGTACTTC.

This clonotype was detected only a few times. The rearrangement joins TRBV11-2 to TRBJ1-2, with a weak D call TRBD1 (6 bases). CDR1 and CDR2 from the germline V gene are SGHAT and FQNNGV. The CDR3 extends over 13 amino acids. The V and J ends lost 1 base and 8 bases respectively, with 11 bases between them. CDR3: CASSLGGARGYTF. The CDR3 DNA reads as TGTGCCAGCAGCTTAGGGGGGGCGCGGGGCTACACCTTC. The full variable domain, its missing parts supplied by reference TRBV11-2 and TRBJ1-2, is EAGVAQSPRYKIIEKRQSVAFWCNPISGHATLYWYQQILGQGPKLLIQFQNNGVVDDSQLPKDRFSAERLKGVDSTLKIQPAKLEDSAVYLCASSLGGARGYTFGSGTRLTVV.

Here the CDR3 reads CASSMGLAGRTDTQYF. CDR3 bases: TGTGCCAGTAGTATGGGCCTAGCGGGGCGCACAGATACGCAGTATTTT. V usage is TRBV19 and J usage is TRBJ2-3; TRBD2 matches 9 bases. The CDR3 runs 16 residues. V was clipped by 3 bases and J by 1 base; unmatched bases: 5. The germline CDR1 and CDR2 sequences are LNHDA and SQIVND (reference sequence).

The chain has TRBV6-2 or TRBV6-3 and TRBJ2-5, with unresolved D. V was trimmed by 0 bases and J by 3 bases, leaving 11 bases between them. CDR3 length: 15 residues. The germline CDR1 and CDR2 sequences are MNHEY and SVGEGT. Here the CDR3 DNA reads TGTGCCAGCAGTTACTCAGTGACTTCAGAAGAGACCCAGTACTTC. It is translated as CASSYSVTSEETQYF.

The chain uses TRBV28 and TRBJ2-4; D is unresolved. The CDR3 has 17 amino acids. V lost 5 bases and J lost 0, with 17 bases in between. Germline-derived CDR1 and CDR2 are MDHEN and SYDVKM. This chain's CDR3 is CASSGSQTAAAKNIQYF. CDR3 in DNA: TGTGCCAGCAGTGGTAGCCAAACCGCCGCAGCCAAAAACATTCAGTACTTC.

The chain joins TRBV5-1 to TRBJ2-5, with D possibly being TRBD1 (6 bases). The CDR3 is 15 amino acids. The germline V and J ends were trimmed by 0 bases and 2 bases, with 11 bases remaining between them. The germline CDR1 and CDR2 sequences are SGHRS and YFSETQ. CDR3 residues: CASSLDGRGQETQYF. In nucleotides, the CDR3 is TGCGCCAGCAGCTTGGACGGCAGGGGACAAGAGACCCAGTACTTC.

V gene TRBV4-1 combines with J gene TRBJ2-2; TRBD1 aligns across 10 bases. V lost 3 bases to trimming and J lost 6 bases; unmatched junction nucleotides: 4. Germline V gene lookup returns CDR1 MGHRA and CDR2 YSYEKL. There are 15 residues in the CDR3. The CDR3 sequence: CASSHGQGGAGELFF. The DNA of the CDR3 is TGCGCCAGCAGCCACGGACAGGGGGGGGCCGGGGAGCTGTTTTTT.

This clonotype was recorded many times. The chain carries TRBV12-3 or TRBV12-4 and TRBJ2-2, with D perhaps TRBD1 (6 bases). This CDR3 spans 15 amino acids. With 5 bases removed from V and 4 bases from J, the gap between germline ends came to 14 bases. The CDR3 sequence is CASSPQGRRTGELFF. In nucleotides, the CDR3 is TGTGCCAGCAGTCCGCAGGGGAGACGCACCGGGGAGCTGTTTTTT.

This clonotype was found many times. The chain is built from TRBV28 and TRBJ2-7; D unclear. The V end was cut by 2 bases, the J end by 3 bases, with 8 bases between. CDR3 length equals 13 residues. Per the germline V gene, CDR1 is MDHEN and CDR2 is SYDVKM. The CDR3 coding sequence is TGTGCCAGCAGTTTAGTTTCCAACTACGAGCAGTACTTC. Protein sequence: CASSLVSNYEQYF.

This clonotype was detected many times. V usage is TRBV5-6 and J usage is TRBJ2-3; 8 bases are shared with TRBD2. Germline lookup yields CDR1 SGHDT and CDR2 YYEEEE. The junction had 8 bases not matched to a gene; V was cut back by 3 bases and J by 2 bases. The CDR3 consists of 16 residues. In DNA, the CDR3 is TGTGCCAGCAGCTGGAGCCTAGCGGGTTCCACAGATACGCAGTATTTT. This translates into CASSWSLAGSTDTQYF. Drawing the rest from reference TRBV5-6 and TRBJ2-3, the complete variable domain is DAGVTQSPTHLIKTRGQQVTLRCSPKSGHDTVSWYQQALGQGPQFIFQYYEEEERQRGNFPDRFSGHQFPNYSSELNVNALLLGDSALYLCASSWSLAGSTDTQYFGPGTRLTVL.

The chain recombines TRBV2 with TRBJ1-3, with D possibly TRBD1 on 5 matching bases. This CDR3 has 14 amino acids. Germline CDR1 reads SNHLY; CDR2 reads FYNNEI. V lost 8 bases and J lost 4, with 15 bases in between. The CDR3 is CASRGSGSGNTIYF. CDR3 nucleotides: TGTGCCAGCCGGGGGAGTGGCAGCGGAAACACCATATATTTT. The full variable domain, in which reference TRBV2 and TRBJ1-3 provide the parts outside the CDR3, is EPEVTQTPSHQVTQMGQEVILRCVPISNHLYFYWYRQILGQKVEFLVSFYNNEISEKSEIFDDQFSVERPDGSNFTLKIRSTKLEDSAMYFCASRGSGSGNTIYFGEGSWLTVV.

The chain is built from TRBV29-1 and TRBJ2-5; D perhaps matches TRBD1 (5 bases). Germline-derived CDR1 and CDR2 are SQVTM and ANQGSEA. CDR3 length: 13 residues. The ends were cut back, 5 bases at V and 1 base at J, with 11 bases in the middle. CDR3 sequence (DNA): TGCAGCGTTCTCAGACAGTCCCAAGAGACCCAGTACTTC. Translation gives CSVLRQSQETQYF.